The rows below give T cell receptor beta chains drawn from one sample of a study of T cell clones after liver transplantation. The assay was immunoSEQ multiplex PCR, and TCRdb's table has in-frame clones only and misses some. The sample records more than 100,000 clones, under 90% being singletons. Sequenced material: CD4+ T cells from blood, taken approximately 4 years after liver transplant. The receptors stem from a human patient who received a liver transplant. Some T cells here may be from the graft donor. The CDR3 runs from the conserved cysteine through the conserved F or W. D genes are given only for firm matches. Rows may omit the clone size; those that give it use once, few, many or a size class.

j_call: TRBJ2-2
v_call: TRBV5-1
clone_size: NA
d_call: NA
cdr3_aa: CASSFRGGELFF
cdr3_nt: TGCGCCAGCAGCTTTAGGGGCGGGGAGCTGTTTTTT

j_call: TRBJ1-2
v_call: TRBV9
clone_size: many
d_call: TRBD1
cdr3_aa: CASSVGGQGNYGYTF
cdr3_nt: TGTGCCAGCAGCGTAGGAGGACAGGGAAACTATGGCTACACCTTC

j_call: TRBJ2-1
v_call: TRBV2
clone_size: NA
d_call: NA
cdr3_aa: CASSEWVPPTHEQFF
cdr3_nt: TGTGCCAGCAGTGAATGGGTGCCACCTACACATGAGCAGTTCTTC

j_call: TRBJ1-4
v_call: TRBV10-3
clone_size: few
d_call: TRBD1
cdr3_aa: CAISEDRGRREKLFF
cdr3_nt: TGTGCCATCAGTGAGGACAGGGGGCGCAGGGAAAAACTGTTTTTT

j_call: TRBJ1-5
v_call: TRBV7-8
clone_size: once
d_call: NA
cdr3_aa: CASSLAQGARQPQHF
cdr3_nt: TGTGCCAGCAGCTTAGCACAGGGCGCACGTCAGCCCCAGCATTTT

j_call: TRBJ1-4
v_call: TRBV11-2
clone_size: NA
d_call: TRBD1
cdr3_aa: CASSRRGAQGRIEKLFF
cdr3_nt: TGTGCCAGCAGCCGAAGGGGGGCACAGGGGCGGATTGAAAAACTGTTTTTT

j_call: TRBJ1-3
v_call: TRBV30
clone_size: once
d_call: NA
cdr3_aa: CAWSLGDRLSGNTIYF
cdr3_nt: TGTGCCTGGAGTCTTGGAGACCGGCTCTCTGGAAACACCATATATTTT

j_call: TRBJ1-4
v_call: TRBV27
clone_size: NA
d_call: TRBD1
cdr3_aa: CASSWTGGTEKLFF
cdr3_nt: TGTGCCAGCAGCTGGACAGGGGGGACGGAAAAACTGTTTTTT

j_call: TRBJ1-2
v_call: TRBV13
clone_size: few
d_call: NA
cdr3_aa: CASSLGRLGGYTF
cdr3_nt: TGTGCCAGCAGCTTGGGACGGTTAGGTGGCTACACCTTC

j_call: TRBJ1-1
v_call: TRBV18
clone_size: NA
d_call: NA
cdr3_aa: CASSPFGETPTEAFF
cdr3_nt: TGTGCCAGCTCACCGTTCGGGGAGACCCCCACTGAAGCTTTCTTT

j_call: TRBJ1-2
v_call: TRBV6-5
clone_size: NA
d_call: NA
cdr3_aa: CASSYGYGYTF
cdr3_nt: TGTGCCAGCAGTTACGGATATGGCTACACCTTC

j_call: TRBJ2-1
v_call: TRBV6-5
clone_size: NA
d_call: NA
cdr3_aa: CASSYSKAYNEQFF
cdr3_nt: TGTGCCAGCAGTTACTCCAAGGCCTACAATGAGCAGTTCTTC

j_call: TRBJ2-1
v_call: TRBV19
clone_size: NA
d_call: TRBD1
cdr3_aa: CASSIADRGMEQFF
cdr3_nt: TGTGCCAGTAGTATAGCTGACAGGGGGATGGAGCAGTTCTTC

j_call: TRBJ2-1
v_call: TRBV20-1
clone_size: NA
d_call: NA
cdr3_aa: CSARRATEQFF
cdr3_nt: TGCAGTGCTAGGAGAGCCACTGAGCAGTTCTTC

j_call: TRBJ2-1
v_call: TRBV7-8
clone_size: NA
d_call: TRBD2
cdr3_aa: CASSLAGTRKVDEQFF
cdr3_nt: TGTGCCAGCAGCTTAGCGGGGACTAGAAAGGTTGATGAGCAGTTCTTC

j_call: TRBJ2-2
v_call: TRBV7-3
clone_size: NA
d_call: TRBD1
cdr3_aa: CASSLTPGGAPGELFF
cdr3_nt: TGTGCCAGCAGCTTAACGCCAGGGGGCGCCCCCGGGGAGCTGTTTTTT

j_call: TRBJ2-7
v_call: TRBV7-7
clone_size: NA
d_call: TRBD1
cdr3_aa: CASSEDRGYEQYF
cdr3_nt: TGTGCCAGCAGCGAGGACAGGGGCTACGAGCAGTACTTC

j_call: TRBJ2-6
v_call: TRBV7-3
clone_size: NA
d_call: NA
cdr3_aa: CASSFPKAGANVLTF
cdr3_nt: TGTGCCAGCAGCTTTCCAAAAGCTGGGGCCAACGTCCTGACTTTC

j_call: TRBJ2-2
v_call: TRBV5-6
clone_size: NA
d_call: TRBD2
cdr3_aa: CASSLGLAGLLSTGELFF
cdr3_nt: TGTGCCAGCAGCTTGGGTCTAGCGGGTCTCCTTTCCACCGGGGAGCTGTTTTTT

j_call: TRBJ2-1
v_call: TRBV7-9
clone_size: NA
d_call: TRBD1
cdr3_aa: CASSLTGGQGAFNEQFF
cdr3_nt: TGTGCCAGCAGCTTAACCGGAGGACAGGGGGCTTTCAATGAGCAGTTCTTC

j_call: TRBJ1-1
v_call: TRBV18
clone_size: NA
d_call: NA
cdr3_aa: CASSSNGVNTEAFF
cdr3_nt: TGTGCCAGCTCGTCCAACGGGGTGAACACTGAAGCTTTCTTT

j_call: TRBJ2-2
v_call: TRBV12-5
clone_size: NA
d_call: NA
cdr3_aa: CASGFGAGELFF
cdr3_nt: TGTGCTAGTGGTTTTGGCGCCGGGGAGCTGTTTTTT

j_call: TRBJ1-6
v_call: TRBV5-1
clone_size: NA
d_call: TRBD1
cdr3_aa: CASSPGQGPMSPLHF
cdr3_nt: TGCGCCAGCAGCCCGGGACAGGGCCCGATGTCACCCCTCCACTTT

j_call: TRBJ1-1
v_call: TRBV30
clone_size: NA
d_call: TRBD1
cdr3_aa: CAQGGDVVTEAFF
cdr3_nt: TGTGCACAGGGGGGAGACGTTGTCACTGAAGCTTTCTTT

j_call: TRBJ1-2
v_call: TRBV28
clone_size: NA
d_call: TRBD1
cdr3_aa: CASSSPTGGYTF
cdr3_nt: TGTGCCAGCAGTTCGCCGACAGGGGGCTACACCTTC

j_call: TRBJ2-7
v_call: TRBV5-1
clone_size: NA
d_call: NA
cdr3_aa: CASSLFEGRPTEQYF
cdr3_nt: TGCGCCAGCAGCTTGTTTGAGGGGCGACCCACCGAGCAGTACTTC

j_call: TRBJ2-7
v_call: TRBV15
clone_size: NA
d_call: TRBD2
cdr3_aa: CATSERGRGQYF
cdr3_nt: TGTGCCACCAGCGAGCGGGGTCGGGGGCAGTACTTC

j_call: TRBJ1-6
v_call: TRBV7-2
clone_size: NA
d_call: NA
cdr3_aa: CASSLVLSGSQGNSPLHF
cdr3_nt: TGTGCCAGCAGCTTAGTGTTGTCCGGAAGCCAGGGTAATTCACCCCTCCACTTT

j_call: TRBJ2-5
v_call: TRBV5-4
clone_size: once
d_call: NA
cdr3_aa: CASSKGLNNQETQYF
cdr3_nt: TGTGCCAGCTCAAAGGGACTCAATAACCAAGAGACCCAGTACTTC

j_call: TRBJ2-3
v_call: TRBV27
clone_size: NA
d_call: NA
cdr3_aa: CASRPHGSTDTQYF
cdr3_nt: TGTGCCAGCAGGCCGCACGGTAGCACAGATACGCAGTATTTT

j_call: TRBJ1-4
v_call: TRBV5-1
clone_size: NA
d_call: NA
cdr3_aa: CASSLALLGETNEKLFF
cdr3_nt: TGCGCCAGCAGCTTGGCCCTTCTTGGGGAAACTAATGAAAAACTGTTTTTT

j_call: TRBJ2-1
v_call: TRBV13
clone_size: NA
d_call: TRBD2
cdr3_aa: CASSLRVSGRNNEQFF
cdr3_nt: TGTGCCAGCAGCTTGAGGGTCAGCGGGAGGAACAATGAGCAGTTCTTC

j_call: TRBJ1-2
v_call: TRBV23-1
clone_size: NA
d_call: TRBD1
cdr3_aa: CASSQSLGQGRLNYGYTF
cdr3_nt: TGCGCCAGCAGTCAATCGCTCGGACAGGGACGTCTAAACTATGGCTACACCTTC

j_call: TRBJ1-2
v_call: TRBV19
clone_size: NA
d_call: NA
cdr3_aa: CASSISANYGYTF
cdr3_nt: TGTGCCAGTAGTATTAGCGCGAACTATGGCTACACCTTC

j_call: TRBJ1-1
v_call: TRBV7-9
clone_size: NA
d_call: NA
cdr3_aa: CASSYPAGTEAFF
cdr3_nt: TGTGCCAGCAGCTACCCAGCGGGGACTGAAGCTTTCTTT

j_call: TRBJ2-2
v_call: TRBV7-3
clone_size: NA
d_call: NA
cdr3_aa: CASSTGTSNTGELFF
cdr3_nt: TGTGCCAGCAGCACCGGGACGTCGAACACCGGGGAGCTGTTTTTT

j_call: TRBJ2-7
v_call: TRBV6-1
clone_size: NA
d_call: TRBD2
cdr3_aa: CASSDLRLAGGYEQYF
cdr3_nt: TGTGCCAGCAGTGATCTAAGGCTAGCGGGAGGCTACGAGCAGTACTTC

j_call: TRBJ1-4
v_call: TRBV28
clone_size: NA
d_call: TRBD1
cdr3_aa: CASRPGTGQFAKLFF
cdr3_nt: TGTGCCAGCAGGCCCGGGACAGGTCAATTTGCAAAACTGTTTTTT

j_call: TRBJ1-1
v_call: TRBV18
clone_size: NA
d_call: TRBD1
cdr3_aa: CASSEGQGKTEAFF
cdr3_nt: TGTGCCAGCTCGGAGGGACAGGGGAAGACTGAAGCTTTCTTT

j_call: TRBJ2-2
v_call: TRBV29-1
clone_size: NA
d_call: NA
cdr3_aa: CSVERVGELFF
cdr3_nt: TGCAGCGTTGAGAGGGTGGGGGAGCTGTTTTTT

j_call: TRBJ2-7
v_call: TRBV5-1
clone_size: NA
d_call: TRBD2
cdr3_aa: CASSSPGLAEVYEQYF
cdr3_nt: TGCGCCAGCAGCTCGCCGGGACTAGCGGAGGTCTACGAGCAGTACTTC

j_call: TRBJ2-7
v_call: TRBV28
clone_size: NA
d_call: NA
cdr3_aa: CASSSPTGTGGEQYF
cdr3_nt: TGTGCCAGCAGTTCCCCGACAGGGACTGGCGGCGAGCAGTACTTC

j_call: TRBJ2-6
v_call: TRBV5-1
clone_size: NA
d_call: TRBD1
cdr3_aa: CASSLDRGAGANVLTF
cdr3_nt: TGCGCCAGCAGCTTGGACAGGGGGGCTGGGGCCAACGTCCTGACTTTC

j_call: TRBJ1-5
v_call: TRBV19
clone_size: NA
d_call: NA
cdr3_aa: CARMAQHF
cdr3_nt: TGTGCCAGGATGGCCCAGCATTTT